This TCR beta chain originates from a study of Graves' ophthalmopathy and Graves' hyperthyroidism. Findings and limits, study-wide: Sensitivity reached approximately 71% and specificity approximately 72% when the model predicted ophthalmopathy progression.

Remarks on this clonotype: What it binds is not known.

Exclusion covered patients with other autoimmune diseases or uncontrolled infections (as well as pregnancy or lactation). It was on clinical symptoms, serum thyroxine, TRAb, thyroid ultrasound and orbital computed tomography that diagnosis relied. Researchers took RNA transcripts and amplified TCR beta CDR3 regions from them. Second-round multiplex PCR followed a first-round RT-PCR using HTBI primers. TCRdb re-analysed the multiplex PCR reads in MiXCR, keeping a single row per CDR3 protein. The sample contains over a million distinct CDR3 sequences, approximately 35% of which appear only once. The material sequenced was peripheral blood or thyroid tissue (not recorded which). The receptor was derived from an adult man with Graves' hyperthyroidism.

Here the CDR3 DNA reads TGTGCCAGCAGTCGATGGATGCCTTCAGGGGCGACTAATGAAAAACTGTTTTTT. Encoded protein: CASSRWMPSGATNEKLFF. The chain joins TRBV6-6 to TRBJ1-4; possibly TRBD1 for D (6 bases). Germline lookup yields CDR1 MNHNY and CDR2 SVGAGI (reference sequence). The CDR3 contains 18 residues. V shed 5 bases and J shed 2 bases, with 21 bases lying between them.